This T cell receptor beta chain was retrieved from a study of T cells in Graves' hyperthyroidism and ophthalmopathy. V shed 6 bases, J shed 6 bases, and the junction held 10 bases outside the gene matches. The CDR3 consists of 14 residues. From germline, CDR1 is MDHEN and CDR2 SYDVKM. Clinical Activity Scores of at least 3, NOSPECS grades of at least 4 and durations under 3 months characterized ophthalmopathy patients. Regions amplified from RNA transcripts were the TCR beta CDR3 regions. First-round RT-PCR of the TCR CDR3 relied on the HTBI primer set. TCRdb fed the multiplex PCR reads into MiXCR, producing one record per CDR3 protein. Here the sample spans 490,000 or so distinct CDR3 sequences, roughly a sixth being singletons.

This receptor was taken from a woman aged 30 to 39 with Graves' ophthalmopathy. The specimen was blood. This rearrangement joins TRBV28 to TRBJ2-7; TRBD2 matches 8 bases. Here the CDR3 reads CASSPGGGLFEQYF. The CDR3 DNA reads as TGTGCCAGCAGCCCCGGGGGGGGCCTTTTCGAGCAGTACTTC.